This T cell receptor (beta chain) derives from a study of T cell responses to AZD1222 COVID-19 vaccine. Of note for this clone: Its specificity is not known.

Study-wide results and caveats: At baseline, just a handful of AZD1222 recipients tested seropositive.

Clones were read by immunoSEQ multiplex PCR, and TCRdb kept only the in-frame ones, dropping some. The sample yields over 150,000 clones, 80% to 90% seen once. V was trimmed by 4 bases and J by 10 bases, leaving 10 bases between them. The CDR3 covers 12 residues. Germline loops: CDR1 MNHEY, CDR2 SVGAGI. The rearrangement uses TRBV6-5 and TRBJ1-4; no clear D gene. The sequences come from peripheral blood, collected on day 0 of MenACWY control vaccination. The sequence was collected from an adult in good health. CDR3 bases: TGTGCCAGCAGTTTAACAGTATCAAAACTGTTTTTT. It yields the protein CASSLTVSKLFF.